The source of this T cell receptor (beta chain) is a study of blood T cells in healthy people across ages. Study-level information: Template switching retrieved approximately one barcoded beta molecule for each two T cells.

Study outcomes and limitations: The study found more naive CD4+ cells and higher diversity in long-lived than aged donors. Without sorted subsets, naive and antigen-experienced compartments could not be conclusively compared.

The CDR3 is 17 amino acids. Germline CDR1 and CDR2: LNHNV and YYDKDF (reference sequence). This clonotype was picked up a small number of times. Its antigen is currently unknown. Combining a sample-barcoded 5' primer with a J-beta primer mix, a second PCR ran for about 7 to 11 cycles. Every sample gave at least 2.5 million paired-end reads containing CDR3. TCRdb reanalysed the 5' RACE reads using MiXCR and keeps one entry per CDR3 protein. The sample includes about 1,800,000 distinct CDR3 sequences, over 25% seen only once; the top ten take 7% to 9%. This receptor was identified in a woman aged 30 to 39 in good health. V is TRBV15 and J is TRBJ2-7; 8 positions agree with TRBD2. The DNA end is a closer match to TRBJ2-5, so the J assignment may be wrong. The source material was blood. For the CDR3, the DNA is TGTGCCACCAGCCCCCCGCCAGCGGGGGACGGGGTGAGGACCCAGTACTTC. Encoded protein: CATSPPPAGDGVRTQYF.